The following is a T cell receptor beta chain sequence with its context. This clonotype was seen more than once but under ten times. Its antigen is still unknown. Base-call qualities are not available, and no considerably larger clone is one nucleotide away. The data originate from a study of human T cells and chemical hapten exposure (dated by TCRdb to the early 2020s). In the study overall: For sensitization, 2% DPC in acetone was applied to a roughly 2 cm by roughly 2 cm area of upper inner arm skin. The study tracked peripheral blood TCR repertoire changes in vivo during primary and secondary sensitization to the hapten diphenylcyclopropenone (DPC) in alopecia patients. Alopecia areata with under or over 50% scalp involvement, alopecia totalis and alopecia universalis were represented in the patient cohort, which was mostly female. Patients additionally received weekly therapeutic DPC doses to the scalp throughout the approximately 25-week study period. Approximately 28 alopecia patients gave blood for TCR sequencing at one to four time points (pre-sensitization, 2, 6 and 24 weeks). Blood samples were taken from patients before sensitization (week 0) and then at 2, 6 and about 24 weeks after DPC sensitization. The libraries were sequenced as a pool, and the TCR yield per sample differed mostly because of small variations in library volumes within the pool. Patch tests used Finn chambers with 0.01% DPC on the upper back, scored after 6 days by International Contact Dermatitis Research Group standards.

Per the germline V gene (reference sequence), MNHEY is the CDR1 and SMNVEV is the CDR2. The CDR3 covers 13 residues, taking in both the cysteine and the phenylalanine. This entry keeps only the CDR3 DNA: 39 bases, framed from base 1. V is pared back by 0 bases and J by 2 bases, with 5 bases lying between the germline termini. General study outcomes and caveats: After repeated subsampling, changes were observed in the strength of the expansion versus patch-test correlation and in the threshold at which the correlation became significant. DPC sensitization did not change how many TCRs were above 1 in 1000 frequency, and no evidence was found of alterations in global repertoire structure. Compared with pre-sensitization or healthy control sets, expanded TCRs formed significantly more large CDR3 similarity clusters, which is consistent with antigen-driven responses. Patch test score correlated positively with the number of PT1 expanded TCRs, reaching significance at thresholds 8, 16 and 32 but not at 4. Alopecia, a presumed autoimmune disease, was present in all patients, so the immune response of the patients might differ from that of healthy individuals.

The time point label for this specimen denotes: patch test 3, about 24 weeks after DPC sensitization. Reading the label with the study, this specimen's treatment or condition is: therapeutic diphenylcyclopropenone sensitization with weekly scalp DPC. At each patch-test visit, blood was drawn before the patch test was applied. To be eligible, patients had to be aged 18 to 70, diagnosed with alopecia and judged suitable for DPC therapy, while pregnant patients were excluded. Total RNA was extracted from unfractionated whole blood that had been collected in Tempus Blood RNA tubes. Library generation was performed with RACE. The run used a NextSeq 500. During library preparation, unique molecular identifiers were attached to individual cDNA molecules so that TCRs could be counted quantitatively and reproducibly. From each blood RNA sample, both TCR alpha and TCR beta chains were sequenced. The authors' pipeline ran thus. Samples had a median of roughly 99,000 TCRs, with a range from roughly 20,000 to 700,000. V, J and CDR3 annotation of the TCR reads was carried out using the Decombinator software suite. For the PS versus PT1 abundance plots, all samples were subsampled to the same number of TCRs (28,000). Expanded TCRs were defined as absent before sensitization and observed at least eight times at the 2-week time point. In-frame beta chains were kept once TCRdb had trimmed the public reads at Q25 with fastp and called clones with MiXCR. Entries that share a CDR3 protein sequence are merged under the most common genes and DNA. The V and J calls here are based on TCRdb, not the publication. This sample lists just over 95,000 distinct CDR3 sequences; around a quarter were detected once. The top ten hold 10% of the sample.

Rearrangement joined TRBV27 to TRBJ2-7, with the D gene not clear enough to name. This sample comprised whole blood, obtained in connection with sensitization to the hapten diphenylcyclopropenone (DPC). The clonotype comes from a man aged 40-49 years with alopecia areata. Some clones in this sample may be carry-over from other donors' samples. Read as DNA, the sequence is TGTGCCAGCAGTTTATCGGAAGCCTACGAGCAGTACTTC. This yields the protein CASSLSEAYEQYF.